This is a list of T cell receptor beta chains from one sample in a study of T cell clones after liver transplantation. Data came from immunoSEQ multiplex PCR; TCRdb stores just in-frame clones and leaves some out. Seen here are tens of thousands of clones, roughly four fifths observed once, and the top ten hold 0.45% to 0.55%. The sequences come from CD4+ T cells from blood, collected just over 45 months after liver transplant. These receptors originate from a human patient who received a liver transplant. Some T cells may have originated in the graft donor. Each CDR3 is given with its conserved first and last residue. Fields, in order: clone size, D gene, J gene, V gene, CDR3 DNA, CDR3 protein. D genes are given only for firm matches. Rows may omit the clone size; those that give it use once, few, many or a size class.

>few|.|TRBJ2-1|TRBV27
TGTGCCAGCAGTAAGGATGGGGCGGAAAGGGAGCAGTTCTTC
CASSKDGAEREQFF
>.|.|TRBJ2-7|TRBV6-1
TGTGCCAGCAAGAGGGGGACGGGAACCTACGAGCAGTACTTC
CASKRGTGTYEQYF
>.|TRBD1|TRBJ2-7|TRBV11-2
TGTGCCAGCAGCTCCGTCAGGGGGAACTCCTACGAGCAGTACTTC
CASSSVRGNSYEQYF
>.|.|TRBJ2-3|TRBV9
TGTGCCAGCAGCGTTAGTGGTGCAGGGGATACGCAGTATTTT
CASSVSGAGDTQYF
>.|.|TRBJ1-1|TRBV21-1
TGTGCCAGCAGCAATGAAGACTGGGGAAGGGCGAACACTGAAGCTTTCTTT
CASSNEDWGRANTEAFF
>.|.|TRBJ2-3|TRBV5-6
TGTGCCAGCAGCTTGGGAGGCTCCCGCCCAGATACGCAGTATTTT
CASSLGGSRPDTQYF
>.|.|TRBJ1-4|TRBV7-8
TGTGCCAGCAGCTTCACAGGGAGTCCAGCTAATGAAAAACTGTTTTTT
CASSFTGSPANEKLFF
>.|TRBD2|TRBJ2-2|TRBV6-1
TGTGCCAGCAGAACCACCGGGACTAGCCGGCGCGAGCTGTTTTTT
CASRTTGTSRRELFF
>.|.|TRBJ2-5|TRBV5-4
TGTGCCAGCAGCCGGGACACCGTAGAGACCCAGTACTTC
CASSRDTVETQYF
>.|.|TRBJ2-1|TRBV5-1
TGCGCCAGCAACCAGAACGGGGAAGGGGATGAGCAGTTCTTC
CASNQNGEGDEQFF
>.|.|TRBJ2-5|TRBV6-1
TGTGCCAGCACCCTACTGAGGGGGGACGAAGAGACCCAGTACTTC
CASTLLRGDEETQYF
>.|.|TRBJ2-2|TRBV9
TGTGCCAGCAGCGTAAAAAGGTCTAGATTGACCGGGGAGCTGTTTTTT
CASSVKRSRLTGELFF
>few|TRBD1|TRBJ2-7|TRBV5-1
TGCGCCAGCAGCGCGTCGGGTCCGGGACAGGGAGGAGAGTACTTC
CASSASGPGQGGEYF
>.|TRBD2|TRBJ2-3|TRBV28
TGTGCCAGCAGTTGGGCCCGGACTAGCGGTTCCACAGATACGCAGTATTTT
CASSWARTSGSTDTQYF
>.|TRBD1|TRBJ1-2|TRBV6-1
TGTGCCAGCAGTAAGGGACAGAACTATGGCTACACCTTC
CASSKGQNYGYTF
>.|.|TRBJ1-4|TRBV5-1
TGCGCCAGCAGCTTGGACGCAACTAATGAAAAACTGTTTTTT
CASSLDATNEKLFF
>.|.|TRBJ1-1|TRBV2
TGTGCCAGCCGCTCTGATACAACGAACACTGAAGCTTTCTTT
CASRSDTTNTEAFF
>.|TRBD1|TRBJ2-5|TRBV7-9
TGTGCCAGCAGCTTAACCGGGACAGGGACTCAAGAGACCCAGTACTTC
CASSLTGTGTQETQYF
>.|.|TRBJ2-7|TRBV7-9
TGTGCCAGCAGCTTAGCGGACAGCCCCTACGAGCAGTACTTC
CASSLADSPYEQYF
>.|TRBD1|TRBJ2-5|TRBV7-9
TGTGCCAGCAGCTACAAGAGGGGCCAGGGGGCTGGAGAGACCCAGTACTTC
CASSYKRGQGAGETQYF
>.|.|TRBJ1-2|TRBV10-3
TGTGCCATCAGTGGGGGTCCTGGGGGCGACTATGGCTACACCTTC
CAISGGPGGDYGYTF
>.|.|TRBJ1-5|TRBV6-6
TGTGCCAGCAGTGAGAGTCTTTATCAGCCCCAGCATTTT
CASSESLYQPQHF
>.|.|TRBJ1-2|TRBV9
TGTGCCAGCAGCGTCTGGGGATCTTATGGCTACACCTTC
CASSVWGSYGYTF
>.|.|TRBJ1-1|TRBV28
TGTGCCAGCATCCTCTCACGGGTTTACACTGAAGCTTTCTTT
CASILSRVYTEAFF
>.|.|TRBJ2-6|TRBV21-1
TGTGCCAGCAGCCCCAATGGGGGACAGGGGAACTCTGGGGCCAACGTCCTGACTTTC
CASSPNGGQGNSGANVLTF
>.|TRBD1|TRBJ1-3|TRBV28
TGTGCCAGCAGCATTCCGGGACAGGGGAAGGATTTT
CASSIPGQGKDF
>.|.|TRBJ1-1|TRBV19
TGTGCCAGTAGTGATGAGGGCAGGGCTGAAGCTTTCTTT
CASSDEGRAEAFF
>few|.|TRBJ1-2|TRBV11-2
TGTGCCAGCGGACGACTGAGGGGGAAGGACTATGGCTACACCTTC
CASGRLRGKDYGYTF
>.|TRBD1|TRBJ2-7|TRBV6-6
TGTGCCAGCAGGGCCCGGGACAGGGGATCGTACGAGCAGTACTTC
CASRARDRGSYEQYF
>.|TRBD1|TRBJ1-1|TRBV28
TGTGCCAGCAGCCTGACAGGGGGCTGGACTGAAGCTTTCTTT
CASSLTGGWTEAFF
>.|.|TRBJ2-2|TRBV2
TGTGCCAGCAGTTCGGAGAATGCAGGGGAGCTGTTTTTT
CASSSENAGELFF
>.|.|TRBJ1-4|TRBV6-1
TGTGCCAGCAGTGACTCACCCTACAGGAAACTGTTTTTT
CASSDSPYRKLFF
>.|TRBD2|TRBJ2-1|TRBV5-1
TGCGCCAGCAGCTCCTATAGGAGTCGGCTAGCGGGAGGCAATGAGCAGTTCTTC
CASSSYRSRLAGGNEQFF